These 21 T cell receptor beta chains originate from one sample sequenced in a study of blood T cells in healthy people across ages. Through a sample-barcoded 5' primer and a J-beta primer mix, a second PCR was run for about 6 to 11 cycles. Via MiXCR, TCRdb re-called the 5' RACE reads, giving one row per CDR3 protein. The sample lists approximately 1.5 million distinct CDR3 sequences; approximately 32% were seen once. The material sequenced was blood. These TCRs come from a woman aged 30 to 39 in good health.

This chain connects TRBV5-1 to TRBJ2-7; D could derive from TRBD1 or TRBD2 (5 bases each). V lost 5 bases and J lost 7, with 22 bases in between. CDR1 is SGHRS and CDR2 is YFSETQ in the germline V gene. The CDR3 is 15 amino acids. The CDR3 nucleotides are TGCGCCAGCAGAATCGGGACGGGAATAGTCGATGAGCAGTACTTC. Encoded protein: CASRIGTGIVDEQYF.

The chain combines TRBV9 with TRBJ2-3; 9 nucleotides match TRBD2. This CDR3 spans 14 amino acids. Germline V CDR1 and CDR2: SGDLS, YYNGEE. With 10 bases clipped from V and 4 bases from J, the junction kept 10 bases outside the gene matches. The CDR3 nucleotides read TGTGCCCCCCGGGGGCGGGAGGGTGCAGATACGCAGTATTTT. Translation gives CAPRGREGADTQYF.

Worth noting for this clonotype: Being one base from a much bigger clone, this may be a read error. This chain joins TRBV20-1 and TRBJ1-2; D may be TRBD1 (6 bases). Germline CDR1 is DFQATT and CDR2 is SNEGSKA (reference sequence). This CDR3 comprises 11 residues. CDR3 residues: CRVKDSYGYTF. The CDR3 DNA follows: TGCAGGGTTAAGGACAGCTATGGCTACACCTTC.

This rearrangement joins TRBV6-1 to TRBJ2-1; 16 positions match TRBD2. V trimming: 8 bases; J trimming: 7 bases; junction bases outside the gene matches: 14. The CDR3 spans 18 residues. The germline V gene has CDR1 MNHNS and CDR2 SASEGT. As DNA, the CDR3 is TGTGCCAGCCGCGGCGGAGGGACTAGCGGGGGGGCTTTGAATGAGCAGTTCTTC. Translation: CASRGGGTSGGALNEQFF.

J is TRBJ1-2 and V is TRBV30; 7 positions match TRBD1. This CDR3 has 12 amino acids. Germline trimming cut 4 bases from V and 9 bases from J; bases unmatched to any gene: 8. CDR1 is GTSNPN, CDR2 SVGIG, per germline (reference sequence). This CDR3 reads CAWTGAGGSYTF. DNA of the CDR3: TGTGCCTGGACAGGGGCAGGGGGAAGCTACACCTTC. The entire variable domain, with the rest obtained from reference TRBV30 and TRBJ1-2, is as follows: SQTIHQWPATLVQPVGSPLSLECTVEGTSNPNLYWYRQAAGRGLQLLFYSVGIGQISSEVPQNLSASRPQDRQFILSSKKLLLSDSGFYLCAWTGAGGSYTFGSGTRLTVV.

The CDR3 loop is CASSEQGQNIQYF. The CDR3, as DNA: TGTGCCAGCAGTGAACAGGGACAAAACATTCAGTACTTC. The gene calls are TRBV2 and TRBJ2-7; tentatively, D is TRBD1 or TRBD2 (5 bases each). The J call is uncertain, as TRBJ2-4 better fits the DNA end. Germline loops: CDR1 SNHLY, CDR2 FYNNEI. This CDR3 has 13 residues.

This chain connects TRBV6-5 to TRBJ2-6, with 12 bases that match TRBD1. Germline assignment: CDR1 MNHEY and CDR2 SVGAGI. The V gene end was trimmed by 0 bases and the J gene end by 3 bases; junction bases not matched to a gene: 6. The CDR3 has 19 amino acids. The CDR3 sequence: CASSYSVRDRGLGANVLTF. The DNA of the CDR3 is TGTGCCAGCAGTTACTCTGTGAGGGACAGGGGGCTTGGGGCCAACGTCCTGACTTTC.

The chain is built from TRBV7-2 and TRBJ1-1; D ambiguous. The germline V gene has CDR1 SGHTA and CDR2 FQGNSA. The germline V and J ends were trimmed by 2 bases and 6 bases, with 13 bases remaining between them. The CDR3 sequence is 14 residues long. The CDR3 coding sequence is TGTGCCAGCAGCTTACCCCATGCCTGGCCTGAAGCTTTCTTT. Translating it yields CASSLPHAWPEAFF.

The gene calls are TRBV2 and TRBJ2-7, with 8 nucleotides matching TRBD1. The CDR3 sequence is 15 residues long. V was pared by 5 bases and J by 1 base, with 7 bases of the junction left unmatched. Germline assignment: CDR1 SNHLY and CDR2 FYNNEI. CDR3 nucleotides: TGTGCCAGCAGTACTGAGACAGGGGCGTCCTACGAGCAGTACTTC. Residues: CASSTETGASYEQYF.

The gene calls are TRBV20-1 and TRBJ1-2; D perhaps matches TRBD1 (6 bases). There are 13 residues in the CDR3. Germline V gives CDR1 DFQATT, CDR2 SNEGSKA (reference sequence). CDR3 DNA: TGCAGAGCCGGGAGAAAAGGGGGGTCTGGCTACACCTTC. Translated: CRAGRKGGSGYTF.

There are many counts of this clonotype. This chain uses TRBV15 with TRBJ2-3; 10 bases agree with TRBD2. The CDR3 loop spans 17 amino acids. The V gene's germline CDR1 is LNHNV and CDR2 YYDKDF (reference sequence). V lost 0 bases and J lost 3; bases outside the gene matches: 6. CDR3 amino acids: CATSREALAGATDTQYF. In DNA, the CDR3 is TGTGCCACCAGCAGAGAGGCCCTAGCGGGAGCAACAGATACGCAGTATTTT.

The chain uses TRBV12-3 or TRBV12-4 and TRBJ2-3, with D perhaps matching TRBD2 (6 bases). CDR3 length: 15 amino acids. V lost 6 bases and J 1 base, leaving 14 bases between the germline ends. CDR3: CASRISGGGTDTQYF. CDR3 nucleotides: TGTGCCAGCAGGATCTCCGGGGGAGGCACAGATACGCAGTATTTT.

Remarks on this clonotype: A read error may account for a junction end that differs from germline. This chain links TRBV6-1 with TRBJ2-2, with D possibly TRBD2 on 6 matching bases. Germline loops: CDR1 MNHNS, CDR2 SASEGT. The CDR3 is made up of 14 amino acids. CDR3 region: CASAGTPNTRELFF. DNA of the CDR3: TGTGCCAGCGCAGGGACTCCAAACACCCGGGAGCTGTTTTTT.

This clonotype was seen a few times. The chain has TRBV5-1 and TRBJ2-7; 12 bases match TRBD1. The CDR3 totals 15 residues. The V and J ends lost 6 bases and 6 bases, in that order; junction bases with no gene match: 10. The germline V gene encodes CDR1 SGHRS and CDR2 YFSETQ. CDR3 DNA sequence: TGCGCCAGCAAACAACCGGGACAGGGGGCAACCGAGCAGTACTTC. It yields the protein CASKQPGQGATEQYF.

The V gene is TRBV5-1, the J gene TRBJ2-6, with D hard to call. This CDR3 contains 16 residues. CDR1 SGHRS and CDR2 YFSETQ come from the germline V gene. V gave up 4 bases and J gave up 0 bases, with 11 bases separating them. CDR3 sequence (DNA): TGCGCCAGCAGCACGGACGGTAACTCTGGGGCCAACGTCCTGACTTTC. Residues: CASSTDGNSGANVLTF.

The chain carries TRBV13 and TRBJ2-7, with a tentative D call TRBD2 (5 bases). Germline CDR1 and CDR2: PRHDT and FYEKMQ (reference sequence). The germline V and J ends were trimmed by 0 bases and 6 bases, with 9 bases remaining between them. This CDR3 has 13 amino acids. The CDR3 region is CASSLGQDCEQYF. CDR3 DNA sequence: TGTGCCAGCAGCTTAGGCCAGGACTGCGAGCAGTACTTC.

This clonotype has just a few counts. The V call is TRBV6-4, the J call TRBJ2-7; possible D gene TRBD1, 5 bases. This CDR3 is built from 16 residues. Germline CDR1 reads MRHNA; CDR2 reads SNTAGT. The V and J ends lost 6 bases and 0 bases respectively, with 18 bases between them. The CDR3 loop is CASRGPAVSVSYEQYF. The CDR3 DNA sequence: TGTGCCAGCAGGGGGCCGGCAGTGTCCGTCTCCTACGAGCAGTACTTC.

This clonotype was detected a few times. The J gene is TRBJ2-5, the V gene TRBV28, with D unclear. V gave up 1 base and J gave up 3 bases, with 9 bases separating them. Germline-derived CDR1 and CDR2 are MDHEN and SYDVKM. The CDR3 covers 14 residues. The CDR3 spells CASSLLQNEETQYF. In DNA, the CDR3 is TGTGCCAGCAGTTTATTACAGAATGAAGAGACCCAGTACTTC.

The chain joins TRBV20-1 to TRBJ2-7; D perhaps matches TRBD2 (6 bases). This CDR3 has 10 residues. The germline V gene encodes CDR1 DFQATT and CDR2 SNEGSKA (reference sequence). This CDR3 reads CRGGEGAQYF. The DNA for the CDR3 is TGCAGGGGAGGAGAAGGGGCGCAGTACTTC.

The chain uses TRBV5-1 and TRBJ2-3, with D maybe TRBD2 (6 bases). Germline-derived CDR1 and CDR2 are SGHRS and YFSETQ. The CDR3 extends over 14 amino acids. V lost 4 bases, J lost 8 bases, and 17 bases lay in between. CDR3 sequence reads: CASSPGLPTGTQYF. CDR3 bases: TGCGCCAGCAGCCCCGGACTACCCACTGGTACGCAGTATTTT.

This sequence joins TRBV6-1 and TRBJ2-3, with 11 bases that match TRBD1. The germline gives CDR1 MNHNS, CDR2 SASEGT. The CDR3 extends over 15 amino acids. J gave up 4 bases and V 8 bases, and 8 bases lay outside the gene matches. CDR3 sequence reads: CASGGQGAVSDTQYF. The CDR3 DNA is TGTGCCAGCGGTGGACAGGGGGCAGTATCAGATACGCAGTATTTT.